Below, 29 T cell receptor beta chains from the same sample are listed, as sequenced in a study of T cells in women clearing cervical HPV infection. The table came from immunoSEQ multiplex PCR; TCRdb's copy has only in-frame clones and leaves some out. The specimen's table records 25,000 to 35,000 clones. The sequencing sample was made of blood buffy coat. The receptor source for this set is a woman between 18 and 69 years old with a cervical HPV16 infection that either progressed to CIN3+ or cleared (not recorded which).

In the case of this clone: The CDR3 goes on 3 residues after the read ends, and that part is filled in from the germline J gene. The V call is TRBV4-1, the J call TRBJ2-7, with 13 bases that match TRBD2. The junction had 15 bases not matched to a gene; V was cut back by 4 bases and J by 6 bases. Germline CDR1 MGHRA, CDR2 YSYEKL. This CDR3 region has 18 residues. The CDR3 here is CASSRDLGLAGESCEQYF. CDR3 bases read: TGCGCCAGCAGCCGGGACCTTGGACTAGCGGGAGAAAGTTGCGAG.

In the case of this clone: From the germline J gene comes the end of the CDR3, since the read stops 3 residues before it. The genes are TRBV10-3 and TRBJ2-1, with 11 positions matching TRBD1. The V gene's germline CDR1 is ENHRY and CDR2 SYGVKD. Losses at the gene ends were 2 bases for V and 3 bases for J; bases not matched to a gene: 6. The CDR3 is 17 residues long. The CDR3 spells CAISEPLGTGGYNEQFF. The CDR3 DNA, read in part, is TGTGCCATCAGTGAGCCACTAGGGACAGGGGGCTACAATGAG.

About this clone: The CDR3 goes on 3 residues after the read ends, and that part is filled in from the germline J gene. J is TRBJ1-2 and V is TRBV19; D possibly corresponds to TRBD1 (6 bases). This CDR3 region has 12 residues. V lost 5 bases to trimming and J lost 6 bases, with 10 bases between them. Germline V gene lookup returns CDR1 LNHDA and CDR2 SQIVND (reference sequence). This CDR3 is CASSLRDNGYTF. The sequenced part of the CDR3 DNA is TGTGCCAGTAGTCTCCGGGACAATGGC.

On this clone: The observed sequence ends 3 residues before the CDR3 terminus, with the missing tail filled in from the germline J gene. V is TRBV2 and J is TRBJ1-1, with 7 bases that match TRBD1. Germline V gene lookup returns CDR1 SNHLY and CDR2 FYNNEI. CDR3 length equals 15 residues. Germline trimming cut 3 bases from V and 0 bases from J; bases unmatched to any gene: 4. CDR3 bases read: TGTGCCAGCAGTGATAAAGACAGGGTGAACACTGAA. It specifies CASSDKDRVNTE. The whole CDR3 region reads CASSDKDRVNTEAFF.

The CDR3 bases that were read are TGTGCCAGTAGTCTGACACTGGGCAATCAGCCC. Translating gives CASSLTLGNQP. The entire CDR3 is CASSLTLGNQPQHF. The chain is built from TRBV19 and TRBJ1-5; D not certain. Sequencing ends 3 residues short of the CDR3 end; the germline J gene provides the rest. With 5 bases removed from V and 2 bases from J, the gap between germline ends came to 10 bases. Germline V CDR1 and CDR2: LNHDA, SQIVND (reference sequence). The CDR3 has 14 amino acids.

The sequenced part of the CDR3 DNA is TGCGCCAGCAGCCAAGATCAGCCAGGTGTTACCTACGAG. Translating gives CASSQDQPGVTYE. The full CDR3 reads CASSQDQPGVTYEQYF. This rearrangement joins TRBV4-1 to TRBJ2-7; D gene unclear. Read data end 3 residues before the CDR3 end; the end is taken from the germline J gene. The V gene lost 0 bases and the J gene lost 2 bases, with 14 bases spanning the gap. The CDR3 extends over 16 amino acids. Germline lookup yields CDR1 MGHRA and CDR2 YSYEKL.

Notes on this clone: The DNA ends 3 residues before the CDR3 does, and the rest of the CDR3 is filled in from the germline J gene. V gene TRBV6-2 or TRBV6-3 combines with J gene TRBJ2-3; a possible D gene is TRBD2 (6 bases). V was shortened by 8 bases and J by 3 bases, with 15 bases between the two germline ends. Germline loops: CDR1 MNHEY, CDR2 SVGEGT. The CDR3 totals 14 residues. This chain's CDR3 is CASCVAGFTDTQYF. The sequenced CDR3 bases are TGTGCCAGCTGCGTTGCGGGGTTTACAGATACG.

Concerning this clone itself: The read ends 3 residues early relative to the CDR3; the germline J gene fills the gap. The chain couples TRBV7-7 to TRBJ2-5; a weak D match, TRBD1 (6 bases). The CDR3 runs to 15 residues. V gave up 2 bases and J gave up 2 bases, with 12 bases separating them. CDR1 and CDR2 from the germline V gene are SSHAT and FNYEAQ (reference sequence). The sequenced CDR3 bases are TGTGCCAGCAGCTTAAATGGACAGCCACAAGAGACC. It yields the protein CASSLNGQPQET. The complete CDR3 reads CASSLNGQPQETQYF.

Note on this clone: The read gets to within 3 residues of the CDR3 end, and the germline J gene fills in the rest. This chain links TRBV12-3 or TRBV12-4 with TRBJ1-1; a possible D gene is TRBD1 (5 bases). This CDR3 region has 14 residues. The CDR3 is CASSFGGEERKAFF. CDR3 DNA, as far as it was read: TGTGCCAGCAGTTTTGGGGGGGAGGAAAGAAAA.

Comment on this clone: The DNA ends 3 residues before the CDR3 does, and the rest of the CDR3 is filled in from the germline J gene. The chain has TRBV6-2 or TRBV6-3 and TRBJ2-5, with D unresolved. The CDR3 runs 13 residues. The germline V gene encodes CDR1 MNHEY and CDR2 SVGEGT. The V end lost 2 bases, the J end lost 6 bases, and 10 bases lay between the germline ends. CDR3 loop: CASSYRSLKTQYF. CDR3 bases read: TGTGCCAGCAGTTACAGGTCATTAAAGACC.

As regards this clone: The CDR3 end falls 3 residues outside the read, so it is completed with the germline J gene. J is TRBJ2-1 and V is TRBV5-1; tentative D call: TRBD2 (6 bases). V shed 5 bases and J shed 5 bases, with 11 bases lying between them. The CDR3 totals 13 residues. The V gene's germline CDR1 is SGHRS and CDR2 YFSETQ. CDR3: CASSWRDNNEQFF. Partial CDR3 DNA: TGCGCCAGCAGTTGGCGGGATAACAATGAG.

A word on this clone: The sequence runs out 3 residues before the end of the CDR3; the remainder is reconstructed from the germline J gene. The gene calls are TRBV2 and TRBJ2-7; D unclear. Per the germline V gene, CDR1 is SNHLY and CDR2 is FYNNEI. V was clipped by 7 bases and J by 3 bases, with 7 bases between them. There are 11 residues in the CDR3. The DNA read from the CDR3 is TGTGCCAGCACTGGCGGCTACGAG. This gives the protein CASTGGYE. The CDR3 in its entirety is CASTGGYEQYF.

Worth noting for this clone: The CDR3 is cut off 3 residues early in the read; its end comes from the germline J gene. The rearrangement uses TRBV18 and TRBJ2-3, with 12 bases lining up with TRBD1. From germline, CDR1 is KGHSH and CDR2 LQKENI. The CDR3 runs 17 residues. The CDR3 loop is CASSPGQGARGNQPQYF. Partial CDR3 DNA: TGTGCCAGCTCACCGGGACAGGGGGCGCGAGGCAATCAGCCG. The full variable domain, in which reference TRBV18 and TRBJ2-3 provide the parts outside the CDR3, is NAGVMQNPRHLVRRRGQEARLRCSPMKGHSHVYWYRQLPEEGLKFMVYLQKENIIDESGMPKERFSAEFPKEGPSILRIQQVVRGDSAAYFCASSPGQGARGNQPQYFGPGTRLTVL.

Concerning this clone itself: The CDR3 end falls 3 residues outside the read, so it is completed with the germline J gene. The chain employs TRBV5-6 and TRBJ2-3; tentatively, D is TRBD1 (6 bases). The germline CDR1 and CDR2 sequences are SGHDT and YYEEEE. The CDR3 totals 15 residues. CDR3 sequence reads: CASSSRTVFQETQYF. The covered CDR3 bases are TGTGCCAGCAGCTCGAGGACAGTTTTCCAAGAGACG. Full variable domain (rest looked up from reference TRBV5-6 and TRBJ2-3): DAGVTQSPTHLIKTRGQQVTLRCSPKSGHDTVSWYQQALGQGPQFIFQYYEEEERQRGNFPDRFSGHQFPNYSSELNVNALLLGDSALYLCASSSRTVFQETQYFGPGTRLTVL.

On this clone itself: The read comes to an end 3 residues before the CDR3 does, leaving the germline J gene to fill in the end. This chain connects TRBV14 to TRBJ2-7, with TRBD2 matching over 10 bases. Losses at the gene ends were 0 bases for V and 5 bases for J; bases not matched to a gene: 4. The CDR3 loop spans 15 amino acids. Germline V gene lookup returns CDR1 SGHDN and CDR2 FVKESK. The sequenced CDR3 bases are TGTGCCAGCAGCCAAGATAGGCTAGCGGGGGACGAG. It translates to CASSQDRLAGDE. In full, the CDR3 reads CASSQDRLAGDEQYF. Full variable domain (rest looked up from reference TRBV14 and TRBJ2-7): EAGVTQFPSHSVIEKGQTVTLRCDPISGHDNLYWYRRVMGKEIKFLLHFVKESKQDESGMPNNRFLAERTGGTYSTLKVQPAELEDSGVYFCASSQDRLAGDEQYFGPGTRLTVT.

In the case of this clone: The observed sequence ends 3 residues before the CDR3 terminus, with the missing tail filled in from the germline J gene. The chain links TRBV30 to TRBJ1-1, with a weak D call TRBD1 (5 bases). The CDR3 has 14 amino acids. Germline V lookup: CDR1 GTSNPN, CDR2 SVGIG (reference sequence). Trimming stripped 7 bases from V and 5 bases from J, with 20 bases between. CDR3 loop: CASEKLRGQTEAFF. CDR3 DNA (partial): TGTGCCTCGGAAAAACTGAGGGGCCAGACTGAA.

In the case of this clone: The read ends 3 residues before the CDR3 terminus; that terminus is restored from the germline J gene. The chain couples TRBV19 to TRBJ2-3, with 12 bases fitting TRBD2. Germline loops: CDR1 LNHDA, CDR2 SQIVND (reference sequence). The CDR3 totals 19 residues. The junction had 13 bases not matched to a gene; V was cut back by 2 bases and J by 4 bases. The CDR3 sequence: CASSIIPRLAGEVSDTQYF. The sequenced part of the CDR3 DNA is TGTGCCAGTAGTATAATCCCCCGACTAGCGGGAGAGGTATCAGATACG.

The CDR3 loop is CASSSQGSGELFF. The sequenced part of the CDR3 DNA is TGTGCCAGCAGCTCTCAGGGGTCCGGGGAG. This chain links TRBV7-8 with TRBJ2-2; possible D gene TRBD1, 6 bases. The CDR3 extends 3 residues past the end of the read, so its final part is completed from the germline J gene. The CDR3 has 13 amino acids. Germline V gene data show CDR1 as SGHVS and CDR2 as FQNEAQ. Trimming stripped 4 bases from V and 6 bases from J, with 9 bases between.

In regard to this clone: The read comes to an end 3 residues before the CDR3 does, leaving the germline J gene to fill in the end. The chain couples TRBV7-3 to TRBJ2-1; D possibly corresponds to TRBD2 (6 bases). Germline V gene lookup returns CDR1 SGHTA and CDR2 FQGTGA. The length of the CDR3 is 14 residues. Between the trimmed V and J ends, which lost 4 bases and 5 bases, there was a span of 12 bases. The CDR3 bases that were read are TGTGCCAGCAGCTCAACCGGGACTCACAATGAG. Protein product: CASSSTGTHNE. From start to end, the CDR3 is CASSSTGTHNEQFF.

CDR3 residues: CSANPGTVNSPLHF. CDR3 bases read: TGCAGTGCTAATCCGGGGACAGTTAATTCACCC. This chain links TRBV20-1 with TRBJ1-6; 7 positions match TRBD1. The read ends 3 residues shy of where the CDR3 ends; the end is completed using the germline J gene. Germline CDR1 reads DFQATT; CDR2 reads SNEGSKA (reference sequence). This CDR3 spans 14 amino acids. The J segment lost 6 bases and the V segment lost 4 bases, leaving 6 bases of the junction unmatched.

As concerns this clone: At one end the junction does not follow the germline gene, possibly because of a read error. The observed sequence ends 3 residues before the CDR3 terminus, with the missing tail filled in from the germline J gene. V usage is TRBV7-9 and J usage is TRBJ2-3; no clear D gene. This CDR3 has 13 residues. In germline, CDR1 is SEHNR, CDR2 FQNEAQ (reference sequence). CDR3 bases read: TGTGCCAGCAGCTTACGGGTGGCAGAGACG. Amino acids: CASSLRVAET. The full CDR3 protein is CASSLRVAETQYF.

A note on this clone: The sequenced fragment ends 3 residues before the CDR3 boundary, so the rest is inferred from the germline J gene. The chain has TRBV18 and TRBJ2-5; D is ambiguous. The CDR3 length is 12 residues. V shed 4 bases and J shed 0 bases, with 3 bases lying between them. Germline V gene lookup returns CDR1 KGHSH and CDR2 LQKENI. CDR3 amino acids: CASSLNQETQYF. CDR3 bases read: TGTGCCAGCTCACTTAACCAAGAGACC.

Comment on this clone: The CDR3 is cut off 3 residues early in the read; its end comes from the germline J gene. This chain links TRBV30 with TRBJ1-5; 10 bases line up with TRBD1. The CDR3 is 14 amino acids. The V and J ends lost 3 bases and 5 bases, in that order; junction bases with no gene match: 4. Looked up from germline, CDR1 is GTSNPN and CDR2 is SVGIG (reference sequence). This CDR3 reads CAWRGQGTDQPQHF. The DNA read from the CDR3 is TGTGCCTGGAGGGGACAGGGGACGGATCAGCCC.

Remarks on this clone: The read halts 3 residues ahead of the CDR3 end, with the missing end drawn from the germline J gene. The chain uses TRBV25-1 and TRBJ2-3; TRBD2 agrees at 7 bases. CDR3 length equals 20 residues. Germline assignment: CDR1 MGHDK and CDR2 SYGVNS. The trim removed 4 bases at V and 0 bases at J, leaving 19 bases unmatched. The CDR3 loop reads CASSGRGGSSGRFSTDTQYF. Incomplete CDR3 DNA: TGTGCCAGCAGTGGTAGAGGTGGGTCTAGCGGAAGATTTAGCACAGATACG.

This CDR3 reads CASSIVPDGYTF. CDR3 DNA, as far as it was read: TGTGCCAGTAGTATAGTCCCGGATGGC. This chain links TRBV19 with TRBJ1-2; D uncertain. The CDR3 end is not reached by the read, which stops 3 residues before it; the germline J gene fills it in. Trimming took 1 base from V and 6 from J, leaving 6 bases between them. The CDR3 loop spans 12 amino acids. CDR1 and CDR2 (germline): LNHDA, SQIVND (reference sequence). Full variable domain (missing parts from reference TRBV19 and TRBJ1-2): DGGITQSPKYLFRKEGQNVTLSCEQNLNHDAMYWYRQDPGQGLRLIYYSQIVNDFQKGDIAEGYSVSREKKESFPLTVTSAQKNPTAFYLCASSIVPDGYTFGSGTRLTVV.

In regard to this clone: The read terminates 3 residues ahead of where the CDR3 ends, so the germline J gene completes it. This chain connects TRBV2 to TRBJ1-5; D might be TRBD1 (6 bases). This CDR3 has 14 residues. V dropped 2 bases and J dropped 7 bases, with 12 bases sitting between them. The germline V gene has CDR1 SNHLY and CDR2 FYNNEI. CDR3: CASSEQGISQPQHF. The CDR3 bases that were read are TGTGCCAGCAGTGAACAGGGGATTTCACAGCCC. Full variable domain (remainder filled in from reference TRBV2 and TRBJ1-5): EPEVTQTPSHQVTQMGQEVILRCVPISNHLYFYWYRQILGQKVEFLVSFYNNEISEKSEIFDDQFSVERPDGSNFTLKIRSTKLEDSAMYFCASSEQGISQPQHFGDGTRLSIL.

This CDR3 is CASSGWRESGRPYEQYF. CDR3 DNA, as far as it was read: TGCGCCAGCAGTGGTTGGCGGGAGTCCGGTAGACCCTACGAG. The chain is built from TRBV10-1 and TRBJ2-7, with TRBD2 matching over 7 bases. The read gets to within 3 residues of the CDR3 end, and the germline J gene fills in the rest. In germline, CDR1 is WNHNN, CDR2 SYGVQD (reference sequence). V lost 4 bases, J lost 2 bases, and 14 bases stayed unmatched. The CDR3 length is 17 residues.

With respect to this clone: With the read ending 3 residues before the CDR3 end, the germline J gene is used to fill in that end. The V call is TRBV11-3, the J call TRBJ1-1; D gene unclear. Trimming stripped 2 bases from V and 5 bases from J, with 3 bases between. The germline V gene has CDR1 SGHNT and CDR2 YENEEA. This CDR3 spans 11 amino acids. The CDR3 region is CASSLRTEAFF. The sequenced part of the CDR3 DNA is TGTGCCAGCAGCTTAAGGACTGAA.

The CDR3 is CASSLTVTTDTQYF. CDR3 bases read: TGTGCCAGCAGCTTGACAGTTACCACAGATACG. V usage is TRBV5-6 and J usage is TRBJ2-3; D not certain. The read finishes 3 residues shy of the CDR3 end, and the germline J gene is used to complete it. Trimming shortened V by 1 base and J by 2 bases, and 8 bases separated the two germline ends. CDR1 SGHDT and CDR2 YYEEEE come from the germline V gene. CDR3 length equals 14 residues.